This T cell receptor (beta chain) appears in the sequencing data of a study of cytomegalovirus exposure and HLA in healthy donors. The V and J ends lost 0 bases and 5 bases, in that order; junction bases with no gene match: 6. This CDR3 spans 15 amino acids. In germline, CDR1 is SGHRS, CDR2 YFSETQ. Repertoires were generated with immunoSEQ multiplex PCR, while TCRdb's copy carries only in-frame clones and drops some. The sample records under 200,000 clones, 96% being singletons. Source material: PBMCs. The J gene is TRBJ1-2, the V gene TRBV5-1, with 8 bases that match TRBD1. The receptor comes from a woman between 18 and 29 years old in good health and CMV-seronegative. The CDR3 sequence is CASSLDQGAAYGYTF. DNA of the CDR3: TGCGCCAGCAGCTTGGACCAGGGGGCGGCATATGGCTACACCTTC.